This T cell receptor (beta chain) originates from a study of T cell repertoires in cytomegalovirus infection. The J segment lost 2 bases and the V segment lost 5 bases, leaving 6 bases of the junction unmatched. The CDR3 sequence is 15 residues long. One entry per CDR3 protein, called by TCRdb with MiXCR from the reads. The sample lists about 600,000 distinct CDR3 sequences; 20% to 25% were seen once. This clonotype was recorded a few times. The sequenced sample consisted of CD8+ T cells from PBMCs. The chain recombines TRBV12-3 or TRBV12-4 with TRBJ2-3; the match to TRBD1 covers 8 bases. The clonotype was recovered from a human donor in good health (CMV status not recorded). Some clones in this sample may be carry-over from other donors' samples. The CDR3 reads CASSNQGAFTDTQYF. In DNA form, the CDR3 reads TGTGCCAGCAGTAACCAGGGGGCCTTCACAGATACGCAGTATTTT.